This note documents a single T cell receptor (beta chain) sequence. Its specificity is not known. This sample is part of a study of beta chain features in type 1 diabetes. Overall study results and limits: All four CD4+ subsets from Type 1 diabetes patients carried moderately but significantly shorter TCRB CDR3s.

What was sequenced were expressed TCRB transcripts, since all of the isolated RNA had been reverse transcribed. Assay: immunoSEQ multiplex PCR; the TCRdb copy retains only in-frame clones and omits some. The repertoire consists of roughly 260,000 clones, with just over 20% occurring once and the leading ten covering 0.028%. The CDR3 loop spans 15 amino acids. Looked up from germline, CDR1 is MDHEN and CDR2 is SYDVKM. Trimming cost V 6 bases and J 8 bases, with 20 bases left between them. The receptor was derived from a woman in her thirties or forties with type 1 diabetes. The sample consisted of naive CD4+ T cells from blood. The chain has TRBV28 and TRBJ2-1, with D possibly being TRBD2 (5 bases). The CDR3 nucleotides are TGTGCCAGCAGCCCGGTAGGGAAAGCGGCGGATGAGCAGTTCTTC. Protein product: CASSPVGKAADEQFF.